The present TCR beta chain was sequenced within a study of PD-1 blockade in classical Hodgkin lymphoma. The CDR3 consists of 15 residues. The germline V gene has CDR1 LGHNA and CDR2 YNFKEQ. Time point indicated: cycle 4 day 1 (C4D1), after five to seven weeks of nivolumab. The patients all showed relapse after autologous stem cell transplantation, while their brentuximab vedotin exposure varied. Profiling relied on immunoSEQ multiplex PCR, and the TCRdb table lists in-frame clones only, not all of them. The table has roughly 49,000 clones, around 87% seen once; the top ten hold approximately 13%. Here the sequenced sample was peripheral blood mononuclear cells (PBMCs), taken before the fourth cycle of nivolumab. This chain uses TRBV4-2 with TRBJ2-3; no firm D call. The sequence was collected from a human donor with classical Hodgkin lymphoma. CDR3: CAAQWSPEPTDTQYF. The CDR3 coding sequence is TGTGCTGCTCAATGGAGCCCCGAGCCTACAGATACGCAGTATTTT.